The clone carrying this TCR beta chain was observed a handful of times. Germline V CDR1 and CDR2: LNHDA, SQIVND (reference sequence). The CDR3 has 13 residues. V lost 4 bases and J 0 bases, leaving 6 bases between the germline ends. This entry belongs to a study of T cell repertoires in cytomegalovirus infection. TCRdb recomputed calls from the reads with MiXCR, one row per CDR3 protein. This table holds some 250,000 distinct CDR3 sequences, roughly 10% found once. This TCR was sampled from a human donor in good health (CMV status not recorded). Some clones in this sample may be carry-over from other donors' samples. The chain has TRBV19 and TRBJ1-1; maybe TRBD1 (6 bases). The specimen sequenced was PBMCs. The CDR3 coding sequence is TGTGCCAGTAGTAACAGGGTGAACACTGAAGCTTTCTTT. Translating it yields CASSNRVNTEAFF.